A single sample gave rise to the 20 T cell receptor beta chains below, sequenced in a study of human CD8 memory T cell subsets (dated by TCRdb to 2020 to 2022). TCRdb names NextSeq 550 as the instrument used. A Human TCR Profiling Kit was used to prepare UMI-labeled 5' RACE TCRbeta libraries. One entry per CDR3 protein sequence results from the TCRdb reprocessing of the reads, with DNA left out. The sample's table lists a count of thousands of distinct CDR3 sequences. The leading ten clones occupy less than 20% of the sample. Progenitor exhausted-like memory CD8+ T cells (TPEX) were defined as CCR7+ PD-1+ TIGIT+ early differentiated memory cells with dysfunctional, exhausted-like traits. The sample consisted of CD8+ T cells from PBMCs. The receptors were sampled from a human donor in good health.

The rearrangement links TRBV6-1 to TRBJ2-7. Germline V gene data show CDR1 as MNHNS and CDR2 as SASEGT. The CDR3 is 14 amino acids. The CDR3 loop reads CASSTKGVWNEQYF.

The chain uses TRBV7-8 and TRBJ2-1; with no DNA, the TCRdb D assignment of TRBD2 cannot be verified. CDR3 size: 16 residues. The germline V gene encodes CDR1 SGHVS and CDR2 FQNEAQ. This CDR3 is CASSPTSGSSYNEQFF.

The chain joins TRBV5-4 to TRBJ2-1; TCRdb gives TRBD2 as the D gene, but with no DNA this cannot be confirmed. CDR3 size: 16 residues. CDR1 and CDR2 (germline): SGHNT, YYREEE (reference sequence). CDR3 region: CASSGFSGRARNEQFF. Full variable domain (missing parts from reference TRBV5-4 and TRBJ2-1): ETGVTQSPTHLIKTRGQQVTLRCSSQSGHNTVSWYQQALGQGPQFIFQYYREEENGRGNFPPRFSGLQFPNYSSELNVNALELDDSALYLCASSGFSGRARNEQFFGPGTRLTVL.

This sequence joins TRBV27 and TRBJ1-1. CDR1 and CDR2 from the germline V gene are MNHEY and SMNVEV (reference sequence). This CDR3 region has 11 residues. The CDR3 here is CASSKNTEAFF.

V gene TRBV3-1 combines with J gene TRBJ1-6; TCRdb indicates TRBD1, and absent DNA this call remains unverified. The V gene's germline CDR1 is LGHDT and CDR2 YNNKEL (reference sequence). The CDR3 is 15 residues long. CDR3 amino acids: CASSQADSLIQALHF.

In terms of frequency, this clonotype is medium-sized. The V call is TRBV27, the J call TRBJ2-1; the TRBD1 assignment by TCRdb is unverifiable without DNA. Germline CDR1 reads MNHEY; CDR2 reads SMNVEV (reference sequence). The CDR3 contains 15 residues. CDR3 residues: CASSLWSTGNNEQFF.

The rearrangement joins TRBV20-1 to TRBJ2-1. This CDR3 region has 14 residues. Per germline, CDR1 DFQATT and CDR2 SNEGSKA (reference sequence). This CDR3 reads CSAPNPATYNEQFF.

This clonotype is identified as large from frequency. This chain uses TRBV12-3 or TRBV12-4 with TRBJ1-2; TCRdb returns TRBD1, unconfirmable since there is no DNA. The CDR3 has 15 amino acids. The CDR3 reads CASSLGLQGWYGYTF.

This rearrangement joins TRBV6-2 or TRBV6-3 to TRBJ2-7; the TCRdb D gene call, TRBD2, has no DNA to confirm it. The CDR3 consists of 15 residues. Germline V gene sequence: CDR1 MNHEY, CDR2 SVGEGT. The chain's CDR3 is CASSYLAGVGYEQYF.

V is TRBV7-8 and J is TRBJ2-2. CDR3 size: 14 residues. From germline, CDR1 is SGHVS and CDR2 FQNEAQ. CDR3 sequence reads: CASSLFLSTGELFF.

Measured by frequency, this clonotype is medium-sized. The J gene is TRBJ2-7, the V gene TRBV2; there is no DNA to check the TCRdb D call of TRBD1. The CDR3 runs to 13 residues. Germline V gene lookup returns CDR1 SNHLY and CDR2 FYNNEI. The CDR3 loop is CASTRSDSYEQYF.

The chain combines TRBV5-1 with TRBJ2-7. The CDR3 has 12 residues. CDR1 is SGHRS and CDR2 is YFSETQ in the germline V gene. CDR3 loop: CASSRVAYEQYF.

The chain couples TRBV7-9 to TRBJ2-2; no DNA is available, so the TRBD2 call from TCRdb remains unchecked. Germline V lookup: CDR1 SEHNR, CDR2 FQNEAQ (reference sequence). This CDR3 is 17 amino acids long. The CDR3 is CASSLPREGPNTGELFF.

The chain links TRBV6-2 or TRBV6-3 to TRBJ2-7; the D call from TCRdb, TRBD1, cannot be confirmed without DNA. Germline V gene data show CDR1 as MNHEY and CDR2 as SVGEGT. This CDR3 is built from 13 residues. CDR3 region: CASSRRGGSEQYF.

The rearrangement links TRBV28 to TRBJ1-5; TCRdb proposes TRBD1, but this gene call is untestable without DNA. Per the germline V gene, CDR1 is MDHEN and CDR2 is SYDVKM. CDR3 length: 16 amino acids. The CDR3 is CASSATGQGRTQPQHF.

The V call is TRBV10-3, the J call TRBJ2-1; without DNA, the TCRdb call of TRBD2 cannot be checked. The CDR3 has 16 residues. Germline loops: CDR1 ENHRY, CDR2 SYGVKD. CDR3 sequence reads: CAISGPSGSSYNEQFF.

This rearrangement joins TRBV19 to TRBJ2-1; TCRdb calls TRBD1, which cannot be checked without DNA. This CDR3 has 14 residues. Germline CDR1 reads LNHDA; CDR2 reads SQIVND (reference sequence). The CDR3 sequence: CASSRWTESNEQFF.

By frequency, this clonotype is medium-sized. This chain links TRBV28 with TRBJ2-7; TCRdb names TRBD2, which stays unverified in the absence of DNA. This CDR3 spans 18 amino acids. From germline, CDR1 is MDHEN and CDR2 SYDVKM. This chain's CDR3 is CASSSRDLTRSNSYEQYF.

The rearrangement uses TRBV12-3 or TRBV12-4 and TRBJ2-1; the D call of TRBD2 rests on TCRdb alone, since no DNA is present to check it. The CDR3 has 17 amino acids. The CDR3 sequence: CASSGTAGRGVYNEQFF.

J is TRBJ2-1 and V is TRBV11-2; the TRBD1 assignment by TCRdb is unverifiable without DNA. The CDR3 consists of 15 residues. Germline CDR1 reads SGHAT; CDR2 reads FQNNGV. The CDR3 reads CASSLPQGVYNEQFF.